This T cell receptor beta chain stems from a study of T cell responses to AZD1222 COVID-19 vaccine. General study points: Two AZD1222 administrations were followed by greater Spike-specific TCR breadth and depth. At 160-218 and 743-854, vaccine-associated CD4 TCRs were dominant, and they spanned spike.

Germline V lookup: CDR1 SGHTA, CDR2 FQGNSA. The V gene end was trimmed by 4 bases and the J gene end by 6 bases; junction bases not matched to a gene: 8. CDR3 length equals 15 residues. The method was immunoSEQ multiplex PCR; TCRdb's version includes in-frame clones alone and lacks a portion of them. The sample comprises around 190,000 clones, more than 85% of which are singletons, and approximately 1.6% rests with the top ten. This clone was detected only once. Its antigen is currently unknown. The source material was peripheral blood, sampled 28 days after the second AZD1222 dose. V usage is TRBV7-2 and J usage is TRBJ1-2; TRBD1 matches at 10 bases. This clonotype was obtained from an adult who received the AZD1222 COVID-19 vaccine. DNA of the CDR3: TGTGCCAGCAGCTCCGGGACAGGGGCTTTCGATGGCTACACCTTC. Its protein product is CASSSGTGAFDGYTF.